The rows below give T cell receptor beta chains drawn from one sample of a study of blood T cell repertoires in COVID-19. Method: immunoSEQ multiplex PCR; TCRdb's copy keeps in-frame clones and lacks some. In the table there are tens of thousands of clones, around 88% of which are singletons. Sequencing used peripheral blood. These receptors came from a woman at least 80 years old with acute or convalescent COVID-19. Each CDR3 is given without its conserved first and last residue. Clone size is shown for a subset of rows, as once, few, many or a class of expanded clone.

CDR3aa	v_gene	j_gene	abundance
ASSDPGLAGGNYNEQF	TRBV7-3	TRBJ2-1	.
ASSQDGLRNTIY	TRBV3-1/TRBV3-2	TRBJ1-3	.
ASSLDPDSIYYGYT	TRBV7-2	TRBJ1-2	.
ASSLLSRGLTEQF	TRBV5-4	TRBJ2-1	.
ASGSGIASETQY	TRBV12-5	TRBJ2-5	.
ASSLVALAGGTDTQY	TRBV4-1	TRBJ2-3	.
ASSPTQSTDTQY	TRBV7-2	TRBJ2-3	.
AISEREGDRGNTEAF	TRBV10-3	TRBJ1-1	.
ASNRATAGELF	TRBV7-9	TRBJ2-2	.
ATSEAAGTEAF	TRBV24-1	TRBJ1-1	.
ASSRPGTSGFTSTDTQY	TRBV4-2	TRBJ2-3	once
ASSPTSGTDTQY	TRBV18	TRBJ2-3	few
ASSPQGALRPLH	TRBV7-8	TRBJ1-6	.
ASSLAYRGGPYEQY	TRBV5-1	TRBJ2-7	.
ASVTDFNSPLH	TRBV7-2	TRBJ1-6	.
ASSRIAGTSGGEQF	TRBV7-9	TRBJ2-1	once
ASSREIAGGYEQY	TRBV4-1	TRBJ2-7	once
ASSEGQGSYNSPLH	TRBV2	TRBJ1-6	.